This T cell receptor beta chain was found in a study of cytomegalovirus exposure and HLA in healthy donors. Remarks on this clone: Its antigen is as yet unknown.

Study findings and constraints: Altogether, 150 to 200 TCR beta chains were recorded as cytomegalovirus-associated. Rarity characterized most TCR sequences, yet some public TCRs appeared in many donors. TCR clusters originating in the first cohort tended to co-occur in the roughly 120 validation repertoires, according to a later analysis.

The donors were part of the 120-subject validation cohort, which stood apart from the approximately 670-subject first cohort. Here immunoSEQ multiplex PCR was the method, and the copy in TCRdb shows in-frame clones only, minus some. The data hold about 130,000 clones, with approximately 89% observed a single time. Sequences were obtained from PBMCs. The TCR originated in a woman aged 18-29 years in good health and CMV-seropositive.

CDR3 sequence: CASSVRRGQGGYTEAFF. DNA for the CDR3: TGTGCCAGCAGCGTTAGAAGGGGACAGGGTGGATACACTGAAGCTTTCTTT. The chain recombines TRBV11-2 with TRBJ1-1; TRBD1 matches at 9 bases. The CDR3 has 17 amino acids. Germline lookup yields CDR1 SGHAT and CDR2 FQNNGV. The J segment lost 3 bases and the V segment lost 5 bases, leaving 13 bases of the junction unmatched.